The 13 T cell receptor beta chains below were found in one sample sequenced in a study of blood T cells in healthy people across ages. A second roughly 7 to 11 cycle PCR used barcoded and J-beta primers. TCRdb ran MiXCR on the 5' RACE reads and lists one entry per CDR3 protein. The sample includes approximately 1.5 million distinct CDR3 sequences, about 32% of them seen just once. The sequenced sample was blood. All receptors derive from a woman aged 25 to 39 in good health.

In its sample, this clonotype was seen many times. J is TRBJ2-1 and V is TRBV5-1; D ambiguous. Trimming cost V 0 bases and J 6 bases, with 13 bases left between them. Germline CDR1 SGHRS, CDR2 YFSETQ. This CDR3 has 15 amino acids. The CDR3: CASSLAEGRLNEQFF. CDR3 nucleotide sequence: TGCGCCAGCAGCTTGGCCGAAGGCAGACTCAATGAGCAGTTCTTC.

Regarding this clonotype: A much larger clone lies one base from this, so it may be a read error. The CDR3 does not close with the conserved phenylalanine or tryptophan, likely indicating a read error. The chain employs TRBV10-3 and TRBJ1-2, with TRBD1 as a possible D gene (6 bases). The CDR3 totals 12 residues. V lost 4 bases to trimming and J lost 3 bases, with 6 bases between them. The germline V gene encodes CDR1 ENHRY and CDR2 SYGVKD. This CDR3 reads CAISGTDYGYTL. The CDR3 nucleotides are TGTGCCATCAGTGGGACAGACTATGGCTACACCCTC.

Many counts were recorded for this clonotype. The genes are TRBV10-3 and TRBJ2-3, with a possible D match to TRBD2 (5 bases). Germline CDR1 is ENHRY and CDR2 is SYGVKD. This CDR3 has 13 residues. The V gene lost 11 bases and the J gene lost 0 bases, with 12 bases spanning the gap. For the CDR3, the DNA is TGTGCCTCCGATAGCGATAGCACAGATACGCAGTATTTT. Translation gives CASDSDSTDTQYF.

A single count supports this clonotype. The chain has TRBV5-4 and TRBJ2-7; possible D gene TRBD1, 6 bases. Trimming left V 3 bases short and J 2 bases short, with 12 bases between. The CDR3 is 14 residues long. Germline CDR1 reads SGHNT; CDR2 reads YYREEE (reference sequence). DNA of the CDR3: TGTGCCAGCAGCTCGAAAACAGGGACCTACGAGCAGTACTTC. It is translated as CASSSKTGTYEQYF.

This sequence joins TRBV30 and TRBJ2-6, with D unclear. Trimming shortened V by 3 bases and J by 4 bases, and 7 bases separated the two germline ends. The CDR3 extends over 13 amino acids. CDR1 is GTSNPN, CDR2 SVGIG, per germline (reference sequence). The CDR3 region has the DNA TGTGCCTGGAGCGGCTTAGGGGCCAACGTCCTGACTTTC. Its translation is CAWSGLGANVLTF.

The table lists this clonotype with many counts. V gene TRBV7-9 combines with J gene TRBJ2-7; TRBD2 agrees at 7 bases. CDR1 SEHNR and CDR2 FQNEAQ come from the germline V gene (reference sequence). Losses at the gene ends were 6 bases for V and 4 bases for J; bases not matched to a gene: 18. The CDR3 is 17 residues long. The CDR3 region has the DNA TGTGCCAGCAGTTACCCCCTCGGCGCGGGAGAGATTTACGAGCAGTACTTC. Its translation: CASSYPLGAGEIYEQYF.

Note on this clonotype: One end of the junction varies from germline; a read error may be responsible. The chain is built from TRBV3-1 and TRBJ2-7; 9 bases fit TRBD1. Germline CDR1 LGHDT, CDR2 YNNKEL (reference sequence). The CDR3 spans 15 residues. In DNA form, the CDR3 reads TGTGCCAGCAGCCAAGGGGACAGGGTGTATCATGAGCGGTACTTC. Its translation: CASSQGDRVYHERYF.

The V gene is TRBV2, the J gene TRBJ1-2; D unresolved. Germline assignment: CDR1 SNHLY and CDR2 FYNNEI. The V end was cut by 6 bases, the J end by 4 bases, with 12 bases between. This CDR3 is built from 13 residues. This CDR3 reads CASSVTDGYGYTF. CDR3 DNA: TGTGCCAGCAGCGTAACGGATGGCTATGGCTACACCTTC.

The J gene is TRBJ1-2, the V gene TRBV29-1; 10 bases match TRBD1. CDR1 is SQVTM, CDR2 ANQGSEA, per germline. The CDR3 has 18 residues. After removal of 0 bases from V and 1 base from J, the junction contained 11 bases not matched to a gene. The CDR3 loop is CSVEERGTGEKLNYGYTF. DNA for the CDR3: TGCAGCGTTGAAGAGCGAGGGACAGGGGAAAAGCTTAACTATGGCTACACCTTC.

This clonotype has a handful of counts. The rearrangement joins TRBV20-1 to TRBJ2-3; the match to TRBD2 covers 10 bases. Germline CDR1 DFQATT, CDR2 SNEGSKA (reference sequence). The junction had 6 bases not matched to a gene; V was cut back by 3 bases and J by 3 bases. The CDR3 length is 15 residues. CDR3 amino acids: CSASYLAGGTDTQYF. CDR3 DNA sequence: TGCAGTGCTAGTTATTTAGCGGGGGGAACAGATACGCAGTATTTT.

The genes are TRBV5-6 and TRBJ1-1; TRBD1 aligns across 10 bases. Germline V CDR1 and CDR2: SGHDT, YYEEEE. V lost 2 bases to trimming and J lost 1 base; unmatched junction nucleotides: 5. The CDR3 is made up of 16 amino acids. The CDR3 is CASSLAGTGANTEAFF. CDR3 DNA: TGTGCCAGCAGCTTAGCTGGGACAGGGGCGAACACTGAAGCTTTCTTT. Supplemented by reference TRBV5-6 and TRBJ1-1, the full variable domain reads DAGVTQSPTHLIKTRGQQVTLRCSPKSGHDTVSWYQQALGQGPQFIFQYYEEEERQRGNFPDRFSGHQFPNYSSELNVNALLLGDSALYLCASSLAGTGANTEAFFGQGTRLTVV.

This clonotype was found a few times. The chain has TRBV3-1 and TRBJ1-2; D not certain. V was pared by 6 bases and J by 8 bases, with 13 bases between. CDR1 LGHDT and CDR2 YNNKEL come from the germline V gene (reference sequence). The CDR3 has 12 amino acids. The CDR3 is CASRAPEVGYTF. CDR3 DNA sequence: TGTGCCAGCAGGGCACCAGAGGTGGGCTACACCTTC.

This rearrangement joins TRBV7-9 to TRBJ2-7; perhaps TRBD1 as D (5 bases). The ends were cut back, 3 bases at V and 3 bases at J, with 18 bases in the middle. CDR1 and CDR2 (germline): SEHNR, FQNEAQ (reference sequence). The CDR3 consists of 16 residues. Written as DNA, the CDR3 is TGTGCCAGCAGCTTTGTAAAGGGCAGGGCAAACTACGAGCAGTACTTC. Its translation is CASSFVKGRANYEQYF.